This T cell receptor beta chain was identified in a study of T cell responses to AZD1222 COVID-19 vaccine. Second-dose intervals of approximately 4 or approximately 12 weeks were pooled. The protocol was immunoSEQ multiplex PCR, while the TCRdb copy is restricted to in-frame clones and leaves out a portion. The table lists over 150,000 clones, roughly 90% of them singletons. This CDR3 is 13 amino acids long. Trimming removed 2 bases from V and 4 bases from J, with 8 bases in between. CDR1 is MNHNS, CDR2 SASEGT, per germline. Findings and limits, study-wide: Only 5 or 6 individuals given AZD1222 were seropositive at baseline.

About this clone: Its antigen is not identified.

The source is an adult who received the AZD1222 COVID-19 vaccine. The chain is built from TRBV6-1 and TRBJ1-2, with a tentative D call TRBD1 (5 bases). The sample here was peripheral blood, taken 28 days after the second AZD1222 dose. CDR3 region: CASSEQGSYGYTF. DNA for the CDR3: TGTGCCAGCAGTGAACAGGGCTCCTATGGCTACACCTTC.